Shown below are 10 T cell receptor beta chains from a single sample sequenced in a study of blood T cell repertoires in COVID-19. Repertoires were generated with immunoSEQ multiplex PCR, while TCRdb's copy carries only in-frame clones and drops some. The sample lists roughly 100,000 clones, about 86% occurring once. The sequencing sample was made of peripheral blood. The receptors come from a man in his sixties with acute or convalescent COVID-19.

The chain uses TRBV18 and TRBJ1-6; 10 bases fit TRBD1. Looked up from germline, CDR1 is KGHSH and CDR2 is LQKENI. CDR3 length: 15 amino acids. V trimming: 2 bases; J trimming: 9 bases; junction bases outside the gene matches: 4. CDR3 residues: CASSPDRGLSSPLHF. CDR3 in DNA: TGTGCCAGCTCACCAGACAGGGGGCTGAGTTCACCCCTCCACTTT.

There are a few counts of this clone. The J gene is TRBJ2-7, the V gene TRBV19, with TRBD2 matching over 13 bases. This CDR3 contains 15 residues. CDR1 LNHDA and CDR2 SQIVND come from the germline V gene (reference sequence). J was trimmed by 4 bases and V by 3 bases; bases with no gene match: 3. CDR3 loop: CASSMGLAGYYEQYV. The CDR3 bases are TGTGCCAGTAGTATGGGACTAGCGGGATATTACGAGCAGTACGTC.

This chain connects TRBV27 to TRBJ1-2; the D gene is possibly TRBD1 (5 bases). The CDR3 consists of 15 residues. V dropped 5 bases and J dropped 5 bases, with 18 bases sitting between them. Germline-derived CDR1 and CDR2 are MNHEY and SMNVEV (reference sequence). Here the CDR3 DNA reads TGTGCCAGCAGTCCTTACCGGGACTACTTATATGGCTACACCTTC. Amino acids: CASSPYRDYLYGYTF.

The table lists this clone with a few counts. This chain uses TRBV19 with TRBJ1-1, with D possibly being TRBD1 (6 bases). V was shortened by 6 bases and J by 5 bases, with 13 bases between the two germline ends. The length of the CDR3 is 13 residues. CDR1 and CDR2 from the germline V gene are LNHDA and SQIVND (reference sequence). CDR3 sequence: CASRYREGTEAFF. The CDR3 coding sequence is TGTGCCAGTAGATACAGGGAAGGGACTGAAGCTTTCTTT. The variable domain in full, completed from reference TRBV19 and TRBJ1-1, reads DGGITQSPKYLFRKEGQNVTLSCEQNLNHDAMYWYRQDPGQGLRLIYYSQIVNDFQKGDIAEGYSVSREKKESFPLTVTSAQKNPTAFYLCASRYREGTEAFFGQGTRLTVV.

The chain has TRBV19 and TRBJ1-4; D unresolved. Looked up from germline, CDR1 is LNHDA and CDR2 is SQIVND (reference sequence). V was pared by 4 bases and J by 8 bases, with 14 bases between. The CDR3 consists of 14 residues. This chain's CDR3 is CASSTDTAGEKLFF. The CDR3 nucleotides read TGTGCCAGTAGTACCGACACCGCCGGCGAAAAACTGTTTTTT.

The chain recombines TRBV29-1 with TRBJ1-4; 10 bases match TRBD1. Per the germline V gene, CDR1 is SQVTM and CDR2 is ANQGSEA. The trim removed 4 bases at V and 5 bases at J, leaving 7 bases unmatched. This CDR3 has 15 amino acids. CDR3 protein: CSVVRPGQGNEKLFF. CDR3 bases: TGCAGCGTTGTTAGGCCGGGACAGGGGAATGAAAAACTGTTTTTT.

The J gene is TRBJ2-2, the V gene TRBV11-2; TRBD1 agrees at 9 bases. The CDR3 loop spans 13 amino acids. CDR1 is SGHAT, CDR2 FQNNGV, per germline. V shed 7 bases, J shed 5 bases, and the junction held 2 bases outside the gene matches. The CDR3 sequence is CASNGQGTGELFF. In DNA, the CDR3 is TGTGCCAGCAACGGACAGGGGACCGGGGAGCTGTTTTTT.

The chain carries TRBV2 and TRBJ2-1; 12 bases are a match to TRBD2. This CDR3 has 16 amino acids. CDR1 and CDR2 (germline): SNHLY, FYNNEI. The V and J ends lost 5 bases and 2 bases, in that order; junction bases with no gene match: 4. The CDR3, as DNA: TGTGCCAGCAGTAAGAGGACTAGCGGGGCCTACAATGAGCAGTTCTTC. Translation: CASSKRTSGAYNEQFF.

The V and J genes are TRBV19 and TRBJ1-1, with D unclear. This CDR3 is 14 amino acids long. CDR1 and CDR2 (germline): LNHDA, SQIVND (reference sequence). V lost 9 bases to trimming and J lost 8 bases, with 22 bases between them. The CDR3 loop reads CASTTPRRRSEAFF. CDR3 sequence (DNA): TGTGCCAGCACCACCCCCAGGAGGAGATCCGAAGCTTTCTTT.

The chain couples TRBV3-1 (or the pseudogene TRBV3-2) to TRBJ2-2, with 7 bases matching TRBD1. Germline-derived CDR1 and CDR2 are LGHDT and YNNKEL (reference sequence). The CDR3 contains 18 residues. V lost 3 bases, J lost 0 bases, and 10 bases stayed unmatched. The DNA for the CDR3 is TGTGCCAGCAGCCATCGTACCACAGGGGCGGCGAACACCGGGGAGCTGTTTTTT. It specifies CASSHRTTGAANTGELFF.